Described below is a single T cell receptor beta chain sequence and its context. Per the original methods: Reference gene primer amplification in the assay estimated nucleated cell counts. The repertoire was sequenced with immunoSEQ multiplex PCR; TCRdb's copy has only in-frame clones and lacks some. V, J and clone size derive from that table, while D and trimming were established from the DNA sequence. The sample carries some 81,000 clones, about 95% recorded once. These data belong to a study of blood T cell repertoires in COVID-19. Study summary: Donors in the United States, Italy and Spain gave samples during acute or convalescent COVID-19. From T cells, B-cell-depleted T cells, or PBMCs came the material, which was cDNA or gDNA.

The CDR3 totals 15 residues. CDR1 and CDR2 from the germline V gene are SGHRS and YFSETQ. Trimming pared 1 base from V and 8 bases from J, leaving 16 bases between. J is TRBJ2-1 and V is TRBV5-1, with a possible D match to TRBD2 (6 bases). The sequence came from a human donor with active COVID-19. The donor label of this sample is uncertain. Specimen: peripheral blood. CDR3 in DNA: TGCGCCAGCAGCTTGTCCGGGACTTTCTCCGATGAGCAGTTCTTC. Protein sequence: CASSLSGTFSDEQFF.